This T cell receptor beta chain derives from a study of T cell repertoires in cytomegalovirus infection. This CDR3 contains 15 residues. Unmatched junction bases numbered 6, after V lost 4 bases and J lost 5 bases. Looked up from germline, CDR1 is SGHTA and CDR2 is FQGNSA. TCRdb ran MiXCR on the reads and lists one entry per CDR3 protein. Of 300,000 to 400,000 distinct CDR3 sequences listed, approximately 9.5% are singletons. Sequenced: PBMCs. The rearrangement joins TRBV7-2 to TRBJ2-1; 9 nucleotides match TRBD2. The receptor was isolated from a human donor in good health (CMV status not recorded). Some clones in this sample may be carry-over from other donors' samples. DNA for the CDR3: TGTGCCAGCAGCTCCGGGACTAGCACCCACAATGAGCAGTTCTTC. Amino acids: CASSSGTSTHNEQFF.